This T cell receptor beta chain was sequenced in a study of blood T cell repertoires in COVID-19. The CDR3 spans 11 residues. V was clipped by 7 bases and J by 11 bases; unmatched bases: 6. CDR1 MNHEY and CDR2 SVGAGI come from the germline V gene. This clone was recorded only once. Profiling relied on immunoSEQ multiplex PCR, and the TCRdb table lists in-frame clones only, not all of them. The sample shows tens of thousands of clones, 70% to 75% of them seen only once. This chain joins TRBV6-5 and TRBJ1-1, with 8 bases lining up with TRBD1. The specimen was peripheral blood. The source of this sequence is a woman in her seventies with acute or convalescent COVID-19. CDR3 nucleotides: TGTGCCAGCAAAGGACAGGGAGGGGCTTTCTTT. Amino acid sequence: CASKGQGGAFF.